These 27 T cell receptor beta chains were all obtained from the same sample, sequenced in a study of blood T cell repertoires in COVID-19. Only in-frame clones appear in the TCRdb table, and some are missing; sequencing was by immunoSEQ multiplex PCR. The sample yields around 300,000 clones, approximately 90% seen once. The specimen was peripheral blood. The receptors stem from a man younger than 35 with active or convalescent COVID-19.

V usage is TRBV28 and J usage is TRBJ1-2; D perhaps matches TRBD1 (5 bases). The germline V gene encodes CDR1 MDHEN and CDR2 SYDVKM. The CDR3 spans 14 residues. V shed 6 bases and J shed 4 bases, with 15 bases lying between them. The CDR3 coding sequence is TGTGCCAGCAGACCCACAGACAGTTCCTATGGCTACACCTTC. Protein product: CASRPTDSSYGYTF.

The CDR3 coding sequence is TGTGCCAGCAGGAGGGAGATGAACACTGAAGCTTTCTTT. It translates to CASRREMNTEAFF. The chain couples TRBV6-5 to TRBJ1-1; D gene ambiguous. Per germline, CDR1 MNHEY and CDR2 SVGAGI. The CDR3 contains 13 residues. V was clipped by 6 bases and J by 0 bases, with 8 bases between them.

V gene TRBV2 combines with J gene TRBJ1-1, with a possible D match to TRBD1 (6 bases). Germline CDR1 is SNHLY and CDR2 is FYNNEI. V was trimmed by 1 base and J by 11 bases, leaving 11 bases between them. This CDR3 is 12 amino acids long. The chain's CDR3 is CASSEEGVGAFF. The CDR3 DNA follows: TGTGCCAGCAGTGAAGAGGGGGTAGGGGCTTTCTTT.

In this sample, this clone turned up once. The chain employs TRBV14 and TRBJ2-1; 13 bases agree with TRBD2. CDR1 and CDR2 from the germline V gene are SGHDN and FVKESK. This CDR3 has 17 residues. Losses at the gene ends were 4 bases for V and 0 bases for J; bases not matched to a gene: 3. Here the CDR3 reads CASSPGTSGASYNEQFF. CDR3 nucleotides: TGTGCCAGCAGCCCAGGGACTAGCGGGGCCTCCTACAATGAGCAGTTCTTC.

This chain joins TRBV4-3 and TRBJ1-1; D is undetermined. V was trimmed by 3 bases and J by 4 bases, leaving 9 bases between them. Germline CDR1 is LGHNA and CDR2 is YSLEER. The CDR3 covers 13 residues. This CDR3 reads CASSHASRTEAFF. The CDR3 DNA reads TGCGCCAGCAGCCACGCGTCTCGCACTGAAGCTTTCTTT.

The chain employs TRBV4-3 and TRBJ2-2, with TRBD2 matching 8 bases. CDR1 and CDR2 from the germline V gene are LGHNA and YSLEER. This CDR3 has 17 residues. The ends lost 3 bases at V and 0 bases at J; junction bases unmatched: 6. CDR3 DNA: TGCGCCAGCAGCCAGACTCAAGCGGGGGCGAACACCGGGGAGCTGTTTTTT. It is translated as CASSQTQAGANTGELFF.

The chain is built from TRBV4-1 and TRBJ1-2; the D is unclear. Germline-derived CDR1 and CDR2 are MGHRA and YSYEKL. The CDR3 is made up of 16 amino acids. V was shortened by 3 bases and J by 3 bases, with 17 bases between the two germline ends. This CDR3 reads CASSHSVTETHYGYTF. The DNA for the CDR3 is TGCGCCAGCAGCCACTCTGTGACGGAGACGCACTATGGCTACACCTTC.

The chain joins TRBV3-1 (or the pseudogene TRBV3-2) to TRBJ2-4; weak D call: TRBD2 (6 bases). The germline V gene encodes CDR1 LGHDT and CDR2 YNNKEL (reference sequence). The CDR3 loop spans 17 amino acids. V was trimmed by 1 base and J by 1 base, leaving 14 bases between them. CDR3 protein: CASSQVGGRVAKNIQYF. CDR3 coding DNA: TGTGCCAGCAGCCAAGTCGGGGGTCGGGTTGCCAAAAACATTCAGTACTTC.

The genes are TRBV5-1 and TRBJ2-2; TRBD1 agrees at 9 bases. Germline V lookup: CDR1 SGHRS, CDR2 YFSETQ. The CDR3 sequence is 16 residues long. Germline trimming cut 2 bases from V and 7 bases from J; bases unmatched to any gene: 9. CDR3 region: CASSLTGTGLVGELFF. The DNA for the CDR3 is TGCGCCAGCAGCTTAACCGGGACAGGGTTGGTCGGGGAGCTGTTTTTT.

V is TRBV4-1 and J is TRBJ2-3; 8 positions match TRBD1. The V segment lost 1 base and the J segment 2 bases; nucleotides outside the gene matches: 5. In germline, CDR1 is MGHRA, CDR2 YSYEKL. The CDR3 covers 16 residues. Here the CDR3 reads CASSQVLDRDTDTQYF. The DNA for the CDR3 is TGCGCCAGCAGCCAAGTTCTGGACAGGGACACAGATACGCAGTATTTT.

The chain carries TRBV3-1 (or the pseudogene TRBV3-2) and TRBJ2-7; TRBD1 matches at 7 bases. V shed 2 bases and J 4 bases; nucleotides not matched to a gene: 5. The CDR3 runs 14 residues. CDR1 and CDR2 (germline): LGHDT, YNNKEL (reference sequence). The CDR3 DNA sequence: TGTGCCAGCAGCCAAAAGGGACAGAAATACGAGCAGTACTTC. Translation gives CASSQKGQKYEQYF.

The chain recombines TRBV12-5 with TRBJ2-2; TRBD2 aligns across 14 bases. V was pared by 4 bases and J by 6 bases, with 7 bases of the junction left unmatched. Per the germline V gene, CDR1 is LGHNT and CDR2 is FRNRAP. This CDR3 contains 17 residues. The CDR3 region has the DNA TGTGCTAGTGGTTCGGCCATGACTAGCGGGGGGGCCGGGGAGCTGTTTTTT. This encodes CASGSAMTSGGAGELFF.

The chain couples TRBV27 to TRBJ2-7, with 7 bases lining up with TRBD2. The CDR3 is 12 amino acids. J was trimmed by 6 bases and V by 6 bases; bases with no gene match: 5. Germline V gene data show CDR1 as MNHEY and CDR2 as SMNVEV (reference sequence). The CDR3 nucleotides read TGTGCCAGCAGCCCCCCTAGCGGCGAGCAGTACTTC. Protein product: CASSPPSGEQYF.

The CDR3, as DNA: TGTGCCAGCAGCTTAGTTGCTACCCTTATCACAGATACGCAGTATTTT. Translated, it gives CASSLVATLITDTQYF. This rearrangement joins TRBV7-8 to TRBJ2-3; no clear D gene. CDR3 length equals 16 residues. V was pared by 1 base and J by 2 bases, with 13 bases between. Germline CDR1 SGHVS, CDR2 FQNEAQ.

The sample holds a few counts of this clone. This chain's CDR3 is CASSYGGNYGYTF. As DNA, the CDR3 is TGTGCCAGCAGTTATGGCGGGAACTATGGCTACACCTTC. The chain joins TRBV6-2 or TRBV6-3 to TRBJ1-2; D gene ambiguous. This CDR3 has 13 amino acids. The germline CDR1 and CDR2 sequences are MNHEY and SVGEGT. Trimming left V 3 bases short and J 2 bases short, with 7 bases between.

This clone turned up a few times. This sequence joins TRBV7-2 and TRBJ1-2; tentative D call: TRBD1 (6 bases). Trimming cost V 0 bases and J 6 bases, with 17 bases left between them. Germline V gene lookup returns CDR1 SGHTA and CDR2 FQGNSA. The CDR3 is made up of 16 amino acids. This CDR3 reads CASSLAPQGIGDGYTF. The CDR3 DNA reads TGTGCCAGCAGCTTAGCTCCACAGGGAATCGGTGATGGCTACACCTTC.

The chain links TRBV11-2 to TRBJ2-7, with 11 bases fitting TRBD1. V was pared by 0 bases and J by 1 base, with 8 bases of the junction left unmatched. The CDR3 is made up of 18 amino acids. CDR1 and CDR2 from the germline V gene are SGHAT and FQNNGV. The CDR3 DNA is TGTGCCAGCAGCTTAGATCGGCCCGGGACAGGGGGTTCCTACGAGCAGTACTTC. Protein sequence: CASSLDRPGTGGSYEQYF.

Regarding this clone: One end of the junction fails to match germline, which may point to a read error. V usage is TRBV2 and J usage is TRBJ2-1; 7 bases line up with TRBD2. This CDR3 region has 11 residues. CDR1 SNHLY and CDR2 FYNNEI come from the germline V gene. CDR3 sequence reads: CGVLAHNEQFF. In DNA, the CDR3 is TGCGGGGTACTAGCGCACAATGAGCAGTTCTTC.

The CDR3 DNA is TGCAGCACGAGCCCGGGGGGGTCTGGCAATGAGCAGTTCTTC. Its translation: CSTSPGGSGNEQFF. The rearrangement uses TRBV29-1 and TRBJ2-1, with 8 nucleotides matching TRBD2. This CDR3 spans 14 amino acids. CDR1 and CDR2 from the germline V gene are SQVTM and ANQGSEA. V dropped 8 bases and J dropped 6; count of bases not matched to a gene: 12.

The CDR3: CASRPGQENTGELFF. The CDR3 DNA sequence: TGTGCCAGCAGACCGGGACAGGAGAACACCGGGGAGCTGTTTTTT. The chain has TRBV28 and TRBJ2-2, with 8 positions matching TRBD1. The CDR3 is made up of 15 amino acids. V shed 6 bases, J shed 1 base, and the junction held 4 bases outside the gene matches. CDR1 MDHEN and CDR2 SYDVKM come from the germline V gene. Using reference TRBV28 and TRBJ2-2 for the parts outside the CDR3, the full variable domain is DVKVTQSSRYLVKRTGEKVFLECVQDMDHENMFWYRQDPGLGLRLIYFSYDVKMKEKGDIPEGYSVSREKKERFSLILESASTNQTSMYLCASRPGQENTGELFFGEGSRLTVL.

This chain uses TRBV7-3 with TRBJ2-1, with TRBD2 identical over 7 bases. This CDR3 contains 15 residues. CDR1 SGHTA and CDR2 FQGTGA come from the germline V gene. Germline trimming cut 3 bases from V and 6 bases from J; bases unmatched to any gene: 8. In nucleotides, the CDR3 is TGTGCCAGCAGCTTTCCCGGCGGGAGTAGCAATGAGCAGTTCTTC. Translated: CASSFPGGSSNEQFF.

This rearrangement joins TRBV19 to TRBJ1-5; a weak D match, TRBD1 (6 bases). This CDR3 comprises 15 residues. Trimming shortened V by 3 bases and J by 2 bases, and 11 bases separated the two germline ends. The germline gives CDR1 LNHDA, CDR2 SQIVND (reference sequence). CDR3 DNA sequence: TGTGCCAGTAGTATCAGGGGCAACGGCAATCAGCCCCAGCATTTT. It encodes CASSIRGNGNQPQHF.

CDR3 region: CASSRRQGAGDTQYF. The CDR3 nucleotides read TGCGCCAGCAGCCGGAGACAGGGGGCGGGAGATACGCAGTATTTT. This sequence joins TRBV4-3 and TRBJ2-3; 10 bases are shared with TRBD1. From germline, CDR1 is LGHNA and CDR2 YSLEER. This CDR3 spans 15 amino acids. Germline trimming cut 4 bases from V and 5 bases from J; bases unmatched to any gene: 6.

The CDR3 nucleotides are TGTGCCAGCAGCTTAGGTTCGTTCCCAGATACGCAGTATTTT. The encoded protein is CASSLGSFPDTQYF. V is TRBV7-9 and J is TRBJ2-3; D is undetermined. The CDR3 covers 14 residues. The V gene's germline CDR1 is SEHNR and CDR2 FQNEAQ (reference sequence). Trimming pared 1 base from V and 4 bases from J, leaving 9 bases between.

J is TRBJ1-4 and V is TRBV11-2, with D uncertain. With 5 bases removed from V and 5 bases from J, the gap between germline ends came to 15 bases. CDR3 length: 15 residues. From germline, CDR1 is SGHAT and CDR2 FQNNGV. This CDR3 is CASSPGKVVNEKLFF. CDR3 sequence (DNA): TGTGCCAGCAGCCCGGGAAAGGTGGTAAATGAAAAACTGTTTTTT.

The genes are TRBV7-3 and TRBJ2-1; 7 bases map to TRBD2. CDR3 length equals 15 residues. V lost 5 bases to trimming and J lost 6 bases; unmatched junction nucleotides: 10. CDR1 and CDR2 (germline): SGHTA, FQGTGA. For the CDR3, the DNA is TGTGCCAGCAGCCCACGAGGGACTACGACCAATGAGCAGTTCTTC. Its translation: CASSPRGTTTNEQFF. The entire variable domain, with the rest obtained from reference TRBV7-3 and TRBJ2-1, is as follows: GAGVSQTPSNKVTEKGKYVELRCDPISGHTALYWYRQSLGQGPEFLIYFQGTGAADDSGLPNDRFFAVRPEGSVSTLKIQRTERGDSAVYLCASSPRGTTTNEQFFGPGTRLTVL.

CDR3 sequence reads: CASSFTSGSDNEQFF. The DNA of the CDR3 is TGTGCCAGCAGCTTTACTAGCGGGAGTGATAATGAGCAGTTCTTC. The chain has TRBV11-3 and TRBJ2-1; 11 nucleotides line up with TRBD2. The CDR3 totals 15 residues. Per germline, CDR1 SGHNT and CDR2 YENEEA. The V and J ends lost 3 bases and 7 bases, in that order; junction bases with no gene match: 5.